This T cell receptor (beta chain) originates from a study of beta chain features in type 1 diabetes. Study context: What patients shared with healthy donors was a similar profile of age, gender and cell yields.

Sequencing targeted expressed TCRB transcripts, as all isolated RNA had been reverse transcribed. This table comes from immunoSEQ multiplex PCR, and its TCRdb copy is limited to in-frame clones, with some not included. The profile shows under 350,000 clones, approximately 25% of them singletons. This CDR3 comprises 12 residues. Germline lookup yields CDR1 MNHNS and CDR2 SASEGT. V was cut by 6 bases and J by 0 bases, with 4 bases left in between. Study-wide points: The study found moderately but significantly shorter TCRB CDR3s in all four CD4+ subsets of Type 1 diabetes patients. A definitive answer on HLA type influencing TCRB rearrangement was not reached here.

With regard to this clone: Its antigen remains unknown.

The sample was naive CD4+ T cells from blood. This sequence was found in a woman in her twenties or thirties with type 1 diabetes. This rearrangement joins TRBV6-1 to TRBJ2-3; D is undetermined. CDR3 sequence (DNA): TGTGCCAGCAGCTTAAGCACAGATACGCAGTATTTT. Translating it yields CASSLSTDTQYF.